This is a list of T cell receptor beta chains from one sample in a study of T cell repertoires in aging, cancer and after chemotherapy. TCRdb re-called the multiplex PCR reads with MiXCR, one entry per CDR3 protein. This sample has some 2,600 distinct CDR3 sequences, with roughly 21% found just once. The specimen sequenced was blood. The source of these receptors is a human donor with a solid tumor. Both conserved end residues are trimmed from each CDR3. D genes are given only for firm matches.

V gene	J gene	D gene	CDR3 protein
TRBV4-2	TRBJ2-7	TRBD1	TSSQDLLRQGGNEQY
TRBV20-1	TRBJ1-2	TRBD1	SAHLTSQGGYGYT
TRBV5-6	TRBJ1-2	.	ASSSNTGLVYGYT
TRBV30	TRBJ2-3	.	ARSGQGGTQY
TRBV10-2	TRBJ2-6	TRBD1	ASRGQGTSGANVLT
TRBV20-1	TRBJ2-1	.	SVSKAGTGFEQF
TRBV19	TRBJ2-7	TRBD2	ASAGTSGYEQY
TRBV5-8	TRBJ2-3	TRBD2	ASSLGLAGAASTDTQY
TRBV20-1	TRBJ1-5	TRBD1	SARVEGARQPQH
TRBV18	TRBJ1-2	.	ASSSALYGYT
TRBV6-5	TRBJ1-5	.	ASSYDSRAGQPQH
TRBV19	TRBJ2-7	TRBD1	ASSILEGTGYEQY
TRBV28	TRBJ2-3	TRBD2	ASGGLAADTQY
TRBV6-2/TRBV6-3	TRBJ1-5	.	ASTGGRILRTNGQPQH
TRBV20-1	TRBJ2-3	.	SGKANLGTDTQY
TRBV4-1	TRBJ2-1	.	ASSHPTRSNEQF
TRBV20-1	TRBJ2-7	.	SAVVPAGAGEQY
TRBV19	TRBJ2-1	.	ASSTRDASSYNEQF
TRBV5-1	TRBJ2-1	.	ASSLLRREKGDYNEQF
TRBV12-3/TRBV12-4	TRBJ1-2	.	ASSLISGYT
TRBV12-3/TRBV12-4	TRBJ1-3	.	ASSRASPPSGTIY
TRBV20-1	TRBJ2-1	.	SAKGWDSYNEQF
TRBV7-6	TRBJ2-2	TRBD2	ASSLTREGTGELF
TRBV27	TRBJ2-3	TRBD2	ASSSVAGVADTQY
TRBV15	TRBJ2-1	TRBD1	ATSNMRTGGGLNEQF
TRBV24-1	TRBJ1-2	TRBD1	ATSDSGTGDYGYT
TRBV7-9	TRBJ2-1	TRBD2	ASSPTRLAGGKEEQF
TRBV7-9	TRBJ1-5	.	ASSLFLTLREYSNQPQH
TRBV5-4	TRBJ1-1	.	ASTIDFRVEAF
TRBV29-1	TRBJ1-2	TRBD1	SVEDPGTGDGYT
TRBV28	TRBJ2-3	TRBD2	ASSILGGEITDTQY
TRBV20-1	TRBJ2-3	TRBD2	SARDTLAGEGNTQY
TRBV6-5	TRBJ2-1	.	ASSGESSYNEQF
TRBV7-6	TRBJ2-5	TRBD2	ASSLPAGGGGQETQY
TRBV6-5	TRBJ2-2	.	ASSHGWGISNTGELF
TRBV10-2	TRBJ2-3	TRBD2	ASRTSQPDTQY
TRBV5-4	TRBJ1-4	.	ASSSLGGRRGEKLF
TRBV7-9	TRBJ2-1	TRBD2	ASSSFKGLAGVNEQF
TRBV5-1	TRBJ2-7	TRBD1	ASTQDGQGREQY
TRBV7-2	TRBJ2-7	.	ASSLESAEVYEQY
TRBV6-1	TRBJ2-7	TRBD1	ATGTVRYEQY
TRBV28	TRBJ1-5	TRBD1	ASRGQLNQPQH
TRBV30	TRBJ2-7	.	AWSVGRYEQY
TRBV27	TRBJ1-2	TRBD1	ASSPGTGADGYT
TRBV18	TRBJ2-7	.	ASSPGVGEQY
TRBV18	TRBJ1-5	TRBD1	ASSPTGGGDQPQH
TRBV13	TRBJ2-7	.	ASSLGEGGSREQY
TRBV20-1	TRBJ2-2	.	SARAGTQTGELF
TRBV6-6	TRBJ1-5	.	ASSYSGGQNQPQH
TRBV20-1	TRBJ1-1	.	SASTGHEAF
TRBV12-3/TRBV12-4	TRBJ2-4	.	ASSFSSRTSKNIQY
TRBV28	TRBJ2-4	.	ASKNLNIQY
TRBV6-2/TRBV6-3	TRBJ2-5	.	ASSPLRSYRAQETQY
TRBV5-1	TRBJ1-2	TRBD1	ASSLGTGGIYGYT
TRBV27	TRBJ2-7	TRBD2	ASSTWTSGKQWEQY
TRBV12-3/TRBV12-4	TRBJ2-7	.	ASRRTGSYEQY
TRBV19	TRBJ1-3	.	ASTQGAQFSGNTIY